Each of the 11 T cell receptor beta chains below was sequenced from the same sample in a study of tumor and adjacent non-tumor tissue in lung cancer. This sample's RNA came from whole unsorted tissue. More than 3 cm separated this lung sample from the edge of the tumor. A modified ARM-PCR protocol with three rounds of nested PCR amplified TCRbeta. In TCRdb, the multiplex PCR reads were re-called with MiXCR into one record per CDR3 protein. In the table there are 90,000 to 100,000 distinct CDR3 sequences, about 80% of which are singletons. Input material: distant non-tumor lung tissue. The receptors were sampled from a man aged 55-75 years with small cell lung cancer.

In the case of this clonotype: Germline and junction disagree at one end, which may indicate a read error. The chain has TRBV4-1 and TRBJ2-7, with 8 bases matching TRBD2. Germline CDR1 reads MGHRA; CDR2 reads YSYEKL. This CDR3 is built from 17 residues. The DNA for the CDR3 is TGCGCCAGCAGTCAAGATAGGCTTAGCGGGGCCTCCTACGAGCAGCACTTC. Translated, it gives CASSQDRLSGASYEQHF.

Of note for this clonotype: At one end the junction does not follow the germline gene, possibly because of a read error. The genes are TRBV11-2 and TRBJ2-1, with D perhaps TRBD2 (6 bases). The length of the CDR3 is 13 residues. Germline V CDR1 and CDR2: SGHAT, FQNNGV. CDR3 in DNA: TGTGCCAGCAGCTCACCTACCAGCGGGCTGCAGTTCTTT. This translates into CASSSPTSGLQFF.

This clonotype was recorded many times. The CDR3 region is CATSDVGRGQFF. In DNA, the CDR3 is TGTGCCACCAGTGACGTTGGACGAGGGCAGTTCTTC. This rearrangement joins TRBV24-1 to TRBJ2-1; D is unresolved. Between the trimmed V and J ends, which lost 4 bases and 12 bases, there was a span of 12 bases. The CDR3 runs to 12 residues. CDR1 is KGHDR and CDR2 is SFDVKD in the germline V gene.

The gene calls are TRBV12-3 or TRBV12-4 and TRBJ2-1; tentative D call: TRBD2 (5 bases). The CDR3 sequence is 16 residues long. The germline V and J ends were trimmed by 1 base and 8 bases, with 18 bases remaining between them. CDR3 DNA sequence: TGTGCCAGCAGTTTAGTAAGCCGATATGGGGAGTATGAGCAGTTCTTC. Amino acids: CASSLVSRYGEYEQFF.

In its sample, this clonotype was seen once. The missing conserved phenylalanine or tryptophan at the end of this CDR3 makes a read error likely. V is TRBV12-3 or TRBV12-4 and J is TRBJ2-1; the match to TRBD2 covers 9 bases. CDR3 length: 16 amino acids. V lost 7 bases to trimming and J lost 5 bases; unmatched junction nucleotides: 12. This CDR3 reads CASNTNSGRGDNEQFS. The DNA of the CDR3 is TGTGCCAGCAATACTAATAGCGGGAGAGGCGACAATGAGCAGTTCTCC.

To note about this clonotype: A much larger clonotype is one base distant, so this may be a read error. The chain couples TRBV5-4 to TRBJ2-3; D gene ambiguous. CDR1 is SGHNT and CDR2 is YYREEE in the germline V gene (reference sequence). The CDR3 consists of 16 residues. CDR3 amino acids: CASSLRVTTTTDTLYF. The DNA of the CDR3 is TGTGCCAGCAGCTTGAGGGTCACCACCACAACAGATACGCTGTATTTT.

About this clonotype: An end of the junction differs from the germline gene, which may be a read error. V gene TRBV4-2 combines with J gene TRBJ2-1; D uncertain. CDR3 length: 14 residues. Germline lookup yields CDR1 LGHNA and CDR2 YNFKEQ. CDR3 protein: CASRQVSWNNEQFF. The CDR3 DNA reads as TGTGCCAGCAGGCAAGTATCATGGAACAATGAGCAGTTCTTC.

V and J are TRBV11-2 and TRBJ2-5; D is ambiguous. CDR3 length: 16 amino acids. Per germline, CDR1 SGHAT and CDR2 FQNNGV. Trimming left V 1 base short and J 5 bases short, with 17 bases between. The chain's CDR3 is CASSLGRYLEGETQYF. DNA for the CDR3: TGTGCCAGCAGCTTAGGGCGGTACTTGGAAGGCGAGACCCAGTACTTC. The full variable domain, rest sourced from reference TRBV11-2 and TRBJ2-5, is EAGVAQSPRYKIIEKRQSVAFWCNPISGHATLYWYQQILGQGPKLLIQFQNNGVVDDSQLPKDRFSAERLKGVDSTLKIQPAKLEDSAVYLCASSLGRYLEGETQYFGPGTRLLVL.

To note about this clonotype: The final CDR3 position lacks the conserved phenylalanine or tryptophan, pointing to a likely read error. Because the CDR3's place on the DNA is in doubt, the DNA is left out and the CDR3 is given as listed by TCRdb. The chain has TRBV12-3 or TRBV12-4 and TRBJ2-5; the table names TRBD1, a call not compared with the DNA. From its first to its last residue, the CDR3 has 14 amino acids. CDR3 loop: CARSLMDREETQNS.

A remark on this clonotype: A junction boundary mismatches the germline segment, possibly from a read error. The CDR3 is CASSLEGVRGTGAFF. For the CDR3, the DNA is TGTGCCAGCAGTTTGGAAGGAGTTAGAGGTACTGGAGCTTTCTTT. The chain uses TRBV11-3 and TRBJ1-1, with unresolved D. Germline loops: CDR1 SGHNT, CDR2 YENEEA. This CDR3 has 15 amino acids.

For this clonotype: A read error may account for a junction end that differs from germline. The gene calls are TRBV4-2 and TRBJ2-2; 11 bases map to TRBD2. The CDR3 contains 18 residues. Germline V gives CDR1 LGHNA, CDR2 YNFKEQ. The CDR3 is CASSLGTSGAGGTGEPFF. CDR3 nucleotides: TGTGCCAGCAGCCTGGGGACTAGCGGAGCGGGGGGCACCGGGGAGCCGTTTTTT.